This is a list of T cell receptor beta chains from one sample in a study of T cells after yellow fever vaccination. TCRdb analysed the 5' RACE reads with MiXCR anew, one entry per CDR3 protein. The table lists approximately 250,000 distinct CDR3 sequences, about 3.5% of them singletons. The sequences come from PBMCs, collected 15 days after the yellow fever booster vaccination. The receptors were gathered from a man aged 18 to 35 who received the YFV17D yellow fever vaccine. Both conserved end residues are part of each CDR3. D genes are given only for firm matches. Some rows mark clone size as missing; the rest say once, few, many or name a class of expanded clone.

v_call	j_call	clone_size	d_call	cdr3_nt	cdr3_aa
TRBV20-1	TRBJ2-3	many	.	TGCAGTGCGGCCGACGCCACAGATACGCAGTATTTT	CSAADATDTQYF
TRBV10-3	TRBJ1-3	.	.	TGTGCCATCAGAGGAGGTGGAAACACCATATATTTT	CAIRGGGNTIYF
TRBV5-4	TRBJ2-5	few	.	TGTGCCAGCATGCTGACAGGAAGACAAGAGACCCAGTACTTC	CASMLTGRQETQYF
TRBV7-2	TRBJ1-1	few	.	TGTGCCAGCAGCTCGGTATGGGGGGAAGCTTTCTTT	CASSSVWGEAFF
TRBV6-5	TRBJ1-1	many	.	TGTGCCAGCAGTTACTTTGGGAGTACGAACACTGAAGCTTTCTTT	CASSYFGSTNTEAFF
TRBV7-8	TRBJ1-5	many	.	TGTGCCAGCAGCCGGAATAATCAGCCCCAGCATTTT	CASSRNNQPQHF
TRBV27	TRBJ1-4	many	.	TGTGCCAGCAGTTCCCTGACAGCTAACAATGAAAAACTGTTTTTT	CASSSLTANNEKLFF
TRBV20-1	TRBJ2-3	few	.	TGCAGTGCCCCCCCCGGGGGAACAGATACGCAGTATTTT	CSAPPGGTDTQYF
TRBV5-1	TRBJ2-7	many	TRBD1	TGCGCCAGCAGCTTGACACAGGGGGAAGAAAACGAGCAGTACTTC	CASSLTQGEENEQYF
TRBV6-5	TRBJ1-1	many	TRBD1	TGTGCCAGCAGTTACTCTACCGGGACAGTTACTAAAGCTTTCTTT	CASSYSTGTVTKAFF
TRBV5-1	TRBJ2-5	many	.	TGCGCCAGCAGCTCCGACATAGGTGGAGAGACCCAGTACTTC	CASSSDIGGETQYF
TRBV5-1	TRBJ1-6	many	.	TGCGCCAGCAGCTTGGAAGATAATTCACCCCTCCACTTT	CASSLEDNSPLHF
TRBV19	TRBJ2-1	many	TRBD2	TGTGCCAGTAGCGCTGGTAGGACTAGCGGGTACAATGAGCAGTTCTTC	CASSAGRTSGYNEQFF
TRBV7-9	TRBJ2-7	many	.	TGTGCCAGCAGCCCCTATGAGCAGTACTTC	CASSPYEQYF
TRBV24-1	TRBJ1-5	many	.	TGTGCCACCAGTGATCCCGGGACACCTTACAATCAGCCCCAGCATTTT	CATSDPGTPYNQPQHF
TRBV5-5	TRBJ2-1	.	.	TGTGCCAGCAGCTTGTTAGGGTCCGAGCAGTTCTTC	CASSLLGSEQFF
TRBV20-1	TRBJ2-1	many	.	TGCAGTGCTAGAGATGGTTTGGATGAGCAGTTCTTC	CSARDGLDEQFF
TRBV12-3/TRBV12-4	TRBJ2-1	many	.	TGTGCCAGCAGTTTAAATTCCGGGGTTCAGCAGTTCTTC	CASSLNSGVQQFF
TRBV6-5	TRBJ2-3	many	.	TGTGCCACCTGGGGGCCAGGGACAGATACGCAGTATTTT	CATWGPGTDTQYF
TRBV20-1	TRBJ2-5	many	.	TGCAGTGCTTTCCCCCCGAACCAAGAGACCCAGTACTTC	CSAFPPNQETQYF
TRBV5-1	TRBJ2-7	many	.	TGCGCCAGCAGCTTGGGGGCGGCGGGCTCCTACGAGCAGTACTTC	CASSLGAAGSYEQYF
TRBV6-5	TRBJ2-2	many	.	TGTGCCAGCAGGGGAACACCGAACACCGGGGAGCTGTTTTTT	CASRGTPNTGELFF
TRBV5-1	TRBJ1-4	many	.	TGCGCCAGCAGCTTACAGGCTAATGAAAAACTGTTTTTT	CASSLQANEKLFF
TRBV29-1	TRBJ2-1	many	.	TGCAGCGTTGAACAGGCCGCTTACAATGAGCAGTTCTTC	CSVEQAAYNEQFF
TRBV29-1	TRBJ1-2	many	.	TGCAGCGCATCCCTAGGAGGGAATGGCTACACCTTC	CSASLGGNGYTF
TRBV7-8	TRBJ2-2	many	.	TGTGCCAGCAGCTTATTGACCTACGGAGTGGGCAGGTCGAACACCGGGGAGCTGTTTTTT	CASSLLTYGVGRSNTGELFF
TRBV12-3/TRBV12-4	TRBJ2-3	many	.	TGTGCCAGCAGTTCAGGCGGCTGGGGAGATACGCAGTATTTT	CASSSGGWGDTQYF
TRBV12-3/TRBV12-4	TRBJ2-1	many	.	TGTGCCAGCAGTGGACTATTCGTCCATGAGCAGTCCTTC	CASSGLFVHEQSF
TRBV4-1	TRBJ2-3	many	TRBD2	TGCGCCAGCAGCCAAGACTCGCGGGGGTGGGATACGCAGTATTTT	CASSQDSRGWDTQYF
TRBV7-9	TRBJ2-7	many	TRBD1	TGTGCCAGCAGCCCCAGGGACAGATCCTACGAGCAGTACTTC	CASSPRDRSYEQYF
TRBV24-1	TRBJ2-2	many	.	TGTGCCACCAGTGACGAGAGCACGGCCCATGCCGGGGAGCTGTTTTTT	CATSDESTAHAGELFF